This T cell receptor (beta chain) was retrieved from a study of blood T cell repertoires in COVID-19. Whole-study context: T cells, B-cell-depleted T cells, or PBMCs supplied cDNA or gDNA.

Repertoires were generated with immunoSEQ multiplex PCR, while TCRdb's copy carries only in-frame clones and drops some. The sample carries roughly 500,000 clones, roughly 85% recorded once. On this clone: Relative to the germline gene, one junction end is altered; a read error may explain this.

CDR1 is SNHLY, CDR2 FYNNEI, per germline. This CDR3 has 15 amino acids. V usage is TRBV2 and J usage is TRBJ2-3; 9 positions agree with TRBD2. The sequence was collected from a human donor in a cohort sampled during active COVID-19. Input material: peripheral blood. This CDR3 is CASSEDGTSIDTQYF. DNA for the CDR3: TGTGCCAGCAGTGAAGACGGGACTAGCATAGATACGCAGTATTTT.